The 28 T cell receptor delta chains given below trace back to one sample, sequenced in a study of γδ T cells in repeated Plasmodium falciparum infection. Bulk repertoires came from Vgamma9/Vdelta2+ or Vdelta2-negative gammadelta T cells flow-sorted from PBMC. TCRdb re-processed the multiplex PCR reads via CATT. The sample contains more than 70,000 delta-chain clones, over 0.75% of which appear only once. Sequencing was done on a sample of gamma-delta T cells from blood. The receptors come from a pool of human donors (malaria-infected and uninfected, not separated).

In this sample, this clone turned up a few times. The TCRdb protein, from a much larger clone, departs from this DNA's translation at residue 4, likely by read error; the protein shown derives from the DNA. The CDR3 reads CACVRLGGNYTDKLIF. The CDR3 bases are TGTGCCTGTGTCCGACTGGGGGGGAACTACACCGATAAACTCATCTTT. This chain connects TRDV2 to TRDJ1; 8 bases are a match to TRDD3. TCRdb lists no J gene, so it was determined here by aligning the DNA to germline. CDR1 and CDR2 (germline): GEAIGNYY, EKD. The CDR3 length is 16 residues. Germline trimming cut 5 bases from V and 0 bases from J; bases unmatched to any gene: 10.

This clone has a count of ten or more. The TCRdb record carries a much larger clone's protein, which differs from this DNA's translation at residue 8; a read error is the likely cause, and the protein listed here is the DNA translation. This chain connects TRDV2 to TRDJ1; D is perhaps TRDD3 (5 bases). As TCRdb names no J gene, one was assigned here on the basis of a DNA match to germline. Germline V CDR1 and CDR2: GEAIGNYY, EKD. V lost 3 bases and J 2 bases, leaving 24 bases between the germline ends. This CDR3 comprises 18 residues. The CDR3 coding sequence is TGTGCCTGTGACCCCGTACTGAGGGATCCGGGGAGAACCGATAAACTCATCTTT. This sequence encodes CACDPVLRDPGRTDKLIF.

The table lists this clone with many counts. A far more abundant clone sits one base away, making this likely a read error. Other DNA sequences from this sample encode an identical CDR3 as well. The chain has TRAV36/DV7 and TRDJ1; 11 nucleotides match TRDD3. V trimming: 4 bases; J trimming: 0 bases; junction bases outside the gene matches: 8. CDR1 is VTNFRS, CDR2 LTSSGIE, per germline (reference sequence). This CDR3 comprises 16 residues. The CDR3 DNA is TGTGCTGTGTCTAATACTGGGGGATATTACACCGATAAACTCATCTTT. This encodes CAVSNTGGYYTDKLIF.

This clone was counted only a few times. This clone may be a read error of a much larger clone one base away. The gene calls are TRDV2 and TRDJ1, with TRDD3 matching 11 bases. TCRdb records no J gene; here it was assigned by comparing the DNA to germline. The CDR3 consists of 16 residues. Germline V CDR1 and CDR2: GEAIGNYY, EKD. CDR3 protein: CACDILGDSETDKLIF. The CDR3 DNA follows: TGCGCCTGTGACATACTGGGGGATAGCGAGACCGATAAACTCATCTTT.

Of note for this clone: The TCRdb record carries a much larger clone's protein, which differs from this DNA's translation at residue 4; a read error is the likely cause, and the protein listed here is the DNA translation. The chain links TRDV2 to TRDJ1; TRDD3 aligns across 8 bases. Trimming took 5 bases from V and 0 from J; bases not matched to a gene: 19. The CDR3 length is 19 residues. The germline gives CDR1 GEAIGNYY, CDR2 EKD. The CDR3 sequence is CACGSLLGALPGDTDKLIF. The CDR3 DNA reads TGTGCCTGTGGCTCCTTACTGGGGGCATTACCGGGGGACACCGATAAACTCATCTTT.

This clone appeared a few times. A far larger clone is only one base removed, so a read error is likely. The sample carries other DNA sequences with the same CDR3. The chain employs TRDV1 and TRDJ1; 8 bases are shared with TRDD3. From germline, CDR1 is TSWWSYY and CDR2 QGS. The V segment lost 0 bases and the J segment 7 bases; nucleotides outside the gene matches: 19. The CDR3 is 19 residues long. The CDR3 protein is CALGELVPTGDKLIRKLIF. In DNA form, the CDR3 reads TGTGCTCTTGGGGAACTAGTGCCTACGGGGGATAAATTAATACGTAAACTCATCTTT.

The table lists this clone with many counts. The mismatch at residue 13 between this DNA's translation and the TCRdb protein of a much larger clone likely reflects a read error; the protein shown is translated from the DNA. The chain uses TRDV1 and TRDJ1; tentatively, D is TRDD2 (5 bases). V lost 3 bases to trimming and J lost 0 bases, with 32 bases between them. The CDR3 spans 22 residues. Germline CDR1 is TSWWSYY and CDR2 is QGS. The CDR3 is CALGDALPAKNRCPQYTDKLIF. The CDR3, as DNA: TGTGCTCTTGGGGATGCTCTTCCCGCGAAAAATCGGTGCCCCCAGTACACCGATAAACTCATCTTT.

This clone showed up many times. Being one base from a much bigger clone, this may be a read error. The same CDR3 also results from other DNA sequences found in this sample. The CDR3 is CACDTLGISLTDKLIF. CDR3 bases: TGTGCCTGTGACACCTTGGGGATATCTCTTACCGATAAACTCATCTTT. The chain has TRDV2 and TRDJ1; 7 nucleotides match TRDD3. The CDR3 is 16 amino acids. After removal of 0 bases from V and 2 bases from J, the junction contained 8 bases not matched to a gene. The germline V gene has CDR1 GEAIGNYY and CDR2 EKD.

About this clone: The protein in TCRdb stems from a much larger clone and differs at residue 15 from this DNA's translation, likely a read error; here the protein is translated from the DNA. V gene TRDV1 combines with J gene TRDJ1, with a possible D match to TRDD3 (6 bases). Trimming left V 4 bases short and J 3 bases short, with 30 bases between. This CDR3 comprises 20 residues. Germline loops: CDR1 TSWWSYY, CDR2 QGS. The CDR3 sequence: CALGGPVLGWGKWCADKLIF. CDR3 sequence (DNA): TGTGCTCTTGGGGGGCCTGTCCTTGGCTGGGGAAAATGGTGCGCCGATAAACTCATCTTT.

In regard to this clone: This DNA's translation differs at residue 11 from TCRdb's protein, which comes from a much larger clone; a read error is likely, and the protein shown is translated from the DNA. The chain employs TRDV2 and TRDJ3; the D gene is possibly TRDD3 (5 bases). TCRdb carries no J gene annotation; the J gene was assigned here by matching the DNA with germline. Germline CDR1 reads GEAIGNYY; CDR2 reads EKD. CDR3 size: 18 residues. The CDR3: CACEKLGADSRDTRQMFF. The CDR3 region has the DNA TGTGCCTGTGAGAAGCTGGGAGCCGACTCCCGGGACACCCGACAGATGTTTTTC.

About this clone: TCRdb records a much larger clone's protein for this DNA, with a difference at residue 4 that likely arises from a read error; the protein given is the translation of the DNA. The genes are TRDV2 and TRDJ1, with a weak D call TRDD3 (5 bases). The J gene, not given by TCRdb, was assigned here from a germline match of the nucleotide sequence. Germline CDR1 GEAIGNYY, CDR2 EKD. Deletions cut 5 bases from V and 0 bases from J, with 30 bases between. This CDR3 has 20 residues. This chain's CDR3 is CACGPLEAGSIHTYTDKLIF. CDR3 nucleotides: TGTGCCTGTGGCCCACTGGAGGCCGGGAGCATACACACTTACACCGATAAACTCATCTTT.

Comments on this clone: A read error likely explains this, since a far larger clone differs by one base. Other nucleotide sequences from this sample produce the same CDR3. The chain uses TRDV1 and TRDJ1; 9 bases fit TRDD3. TCRdb is silent on the J gene; assignment here came from matching the DNA to germline. The CDR3 contains 19 residues. V trimming: 9 bases; J trimming: 4 bases; junction bases outside the gene matches: 24. Looked up from germline, CDR1 is TSWWSYY and CDR2 is QGS. The CDR3 bases are TGTGCTCTCCGCCTGAACGCTCCTACAACTGGGGGACAGGTCGATAAACTCATCTTT. Translated, it gives CALRLNAPTTGGQVDKLIF.

To note about this clone: Translating this DNA gives a protein that differs at residue 8 from the TCRdb one, which belongs to a much larger clone; a read error is likely, and the protein shown is this translation. The gene calls are TRDV1 and TRDJ1; tentatively, D is TRDD3 (6 bases). Here the J gene came from matching the DNA to germline, since TCRdb omits it. The V and J ends lost 2 bases and 0 bases respectively, with 25 bases between them. There are 20 residues in the CDR3. From germline, CDR1 is TSWWSYY and CDR2 QGS. The CDR3 sequence is CALGESKPRSPGEYTDKLIF. The CDR3 DNA reads TGTGCTCTTGGGGAATCGAAACCCCGCTCGCCTGGGGAGTACACCGATAAACTCATCTTT.

Notes on this clone: This DNA translates differently at residue 7 from the TCRdb protein, which is that of a much larger clone; a read error is likely, and the protein shown is the DNA's own translation. This chain joins TRDV1 and TRDJ1; 7 positions agree with TRDD3. Germline V CDR1 and CDR2: TSWWSYY, QGS. With V trimmed by 3 bases and J by 0 bases, 34 bases remained unmatched. This CDR3 spans 25 amino acids. The CDR3 bases are TGTGCTCTTGGGGATTCTAACAGGGAGCACCATTCTGGGGGCCGCGACATCCCGTACACCGATAAACTCATCTTT. Translated: CALGDSNREHHSGGRDIPYTDKLIF.

This clone appeared a few times. The protein recorded in TCRdb matches a much larger clone and deviates from this DNA's translation at residue 5, suggesting a read error; the protein here is obtained by translating the DNA. This chain joins TRDV2 and TRDJ1; TRDD3 matches 8 bases. CDR3 size: 18 residues. Germline V gene lookup returns CDR1 GEAIGNYY and CDR2 EKD. V shed 3 bases, J shed 4 bases, and the junction held 18 bases outside the gene matches. The CDR3 DNA sequence: TGTGCCTGTGACCCCGGGGGTAGAGGGGATACAGAGGGCGATAAACTCATCTTT. It specifies CACDPGGRGDTEGDKLIF.

In the case of this clone: The mismatch at residue 23 between this DNA's translation and the TCRdb protein of a much larger clone likely reflects a read error; the protein shown is translated from the DNA. There is no J gene call, but TRDV1 is given as the V gene; the D call of TRDD3 is as the table states it, not checked on the DNA. The V gene's germline CDR1 is TSWWSYY and CDR2 QGS. This CDR3 has 24 residues. This chain's CDR3 is CALGELGAGYFPLGGGTYTDKLTF. The CDR3 region has the DNA TGTGCTCTTGGGGAACTAGGAGCGGGCTATTTTCCCCTTGGTGGGGGAACGTACACCGATAAACTCACCTTT.

For this clone: TCRdb lists the protein of a much larger clone for this DNA, which differs at residue 3, so this is likely a read error; the protein given here is translated from the DNA itself. This chain connects TRDV1 to TRDJ1; D uncertain. The CDR3 consists of 11 residues. Germline CDR1 reads TSWWSYY; CDR2 reads QGS. V was shortened by 11 bases and J by 0 bases, with 7 bases between the two germline ends. The CDR3 nucleotides read TGTGCTATTTCGTACACCGATAAACTCATCTTT. Translation gives CAISYTDKLIF.

A word on this clone: This DNA's translation and the protein TCRdb lists, from a much larger clone, do not match at residue 4, likely due to a read error; the protein shown is translated from the DNA. The V call is TRDV2, the J call TRDJ1, with 8 bases matching TRDD3. Matching the DNA to germline supplied the J gene, which TCRdb does not give. CDR3 length: 18 amino acids. Germline CDR1 GEAIGNYY, CDR2 EKD. DNA of the CDR3: TGTGCCTGTAACACCGTTTCCCGACTGGGGGGGGGCACCGATAAACTCATCTTT. Protein: CACNTVSRLGGGTDKLIF.

In regard to this clone: A read error is the likely source, as a far larger clone sits one nucleotide away. This CDR3 is also generated by other DNA sequences in the sample. The V call is TRDV2, the J call TRDJ1; D not resolved. TCRdb supplies no J gene; here it was assigned by aligning the nucleotide sequence to germline. Per the germline V gene, CDR1 is GEAIGNYY and CDR2 is EKD. The CDR3 totals 14 residues. The V gene lost 0 bases and the J gene lost 7 bases, with 14 bases spanning the gap. The CDR3 region is CACDTKRDNGKLIF. The CDR3 coding sequence is TGTGCCTGTGACACCAAGCGGGACAACGGTAAACTCATCTTT.

Details on this clone: This likely stems from a read error, as it lies one base from a far larger clone. Other nucleotide sequences in the sample specify the same CDR3. The DNA for the CDR3 is TGTGCTCTTGGGGAACTTTTTTTACCGAACTCCGATCGTGCGGACACCGATAAACTCATCTTT. Protein: CALGELFLPNSDRADTDKLIF. V gene TRDV1 combines with J gene TRDJ1; the D is unclear. CDR1 and CDR2 from the germline V gene are TSWWSYY and QGS. The CDR3 length is 21 residues. V shed 0 bases and J shed 0 bases, with 26 bases lying between them.

As for this clone: With only one base between it and a far larger clone, this is likely a read error. Other DNA sequences within the sample encode an identical CDR3. The gene calls are TRDV2 and TRDJ1; 8 nucleotides align to TRDD3. TCRdb gives no J gene; it was assigned here by matching the DNA to germline. CDR1 is GEAIGNYY and CDR2 is EKD in the germline V gene. V trimming: 0 bases; J trimming: 2 bases; junction bases outside the gene matches: 13. This CDR3 is built from 18 residues. The CDR3: CACDTVATGGHGTDKLIF. Written as DNA, the CDR3 is TGTGCCTGTGACACCGTTGCGACTGGGGGCCACGGGACCGATAAACTCATCTTT.

A word on this clone: The likely explanation is a read error, given a far larger clone one base away. In the same sample, other DNA sequences code for this CDR3. The chain is built from TRDV1 and TRDJ1, with D possibly matching TRDD3 (5 bases). No J gene was available from TCRdb, and it was assigned here by a germline match of the DNA. Per germline, CDR1 TSWWSYY and CDR2 QGS. The CDR3 has 20 residues. The CDR3 region has the DNA TGCGCTCTTGGGGAGCTGGTTTTTTTGTTACAAGGGGTCTACACCGATAAACTCATCTTT. This codes for CALGELVFLLQGVYTDKLIF.

Many counts were recorded for this clone. This DNA translates differently at residue 14 from the TCRdb protein, which is that of a much larger clone; a read error is likely, and the protein shown is the DNA's own translation. J is TRDJ1 and V is TRDV3; 11 bases are shared with TRDD3. The V and J ends lost 4 bases and 0 bases, in that order; junction bases with no gene match: 28. This CDR3 contains 22 residues. In germline, CDR1 is TVYSNPD, CDR2 GDNSRS (reference sequence). CDR3 residues: CACKLPIPSYWGISVDTDKLIF. For the CDR3, the DNA is TGTGCCTGCAAACTTCCTATCCCCTCGTACTGGGGGATAAGTGTGGACACCGATAAACTCATCTTT. The full variable domain, rest sourced from reference TRDV3 and TRDJ1, is CDKVTQSSPDQTVASGSEVVLLCTYDTVYSNPDLFWYRIRPDYSFQFVFYGDNSRSEGADFTQGRFSVKHILTQKAFHLVISPVRTEDSATYYCACKLPIPSYWGISVDTDKLIFGKGTRVTVEP.

This clone was recorded many times. TCRdb's protein for this DNA is that of a much larger clone and differs from the translation at residue 14, likely a read error; the protein shown is the DNA translation. V gene assignment gives TRDV2, but the J gene was left uncalled; TRDD3, the D gene given by the table, was not confirmed from the DNA. Germline V gene lookup returns CDR1 GEAIGNYY and CDR2 EKD. The CDR3 totals 16 residues. The CDR3 here is CACDPLLGDTTDKPIF. The CDR3, as DNA: TGTGCCTGTGACCCATTACTGGGGGATACTACCGATAAACCCATCTTT.

A remark on this clone: A read error is likely here: a far larger clone is one base away. Other nucleotide sequences from this sample produce the same CDR3. The chain couples TRDV1 to TRDJ1, with 10 nucleotides matching TRDD3. The CDR3 is 19 amino acids. The germline CDR1 and CDR2 sequences are TSWWSYY and QGS. CDR3 protein: CALGETLRLGDLYTDKLIF. The DNA for the CDR3 is TGTGCTCTGGGGGAGACTCTCCGACTGGGGGATCTATACACCGATAAACTCATCTTT.

As to this clone: A far larger clone is off by one base, so a read error is likely. This same CDR3 is encoded by further DNA sequences in the sample. CDR3 sequence: CALGERTDKLIF. In DNA, the CDR3 is TGTGCTCTTGGGGAACGGACCGATAAACTCATCTTT. The V call is TRDV1, the J call TRDJ1; D unresolved. Trimming stripped 1 base from V and 2 bases from J, with 2 bases between. Germline values: CDR1 TSWWSYY, CDR2 QGS. The CDR3 has 12 amino acids.

Turning to this clone: This DNA's translation differs at residue 8 from TCRdb's protein, which comes from a much larger clone; a read error is likely, and the protein shown is translated from the DNA. This chain uses TRDV2 with TRDJ1, with TRDD3 matching 11 bases. The J gene is not listed in TCRdb, so it was assigned here from a DNA match to germline. The CDR3 has 19 amino acids. V lost 7 bases and J lost 3; bases outside the gene matches: 21. Germline V gives CDR1 GEAIGNYY, CDR2 EKD. CDR3 bases: TGTGCCTGCGACGAGGTGATGGTACTGGGGGATAAGGGTGCCGATAAACTCATCTTT. Amino acid sequence: CACDEVMVLGDKGADKLIF.

In its sample, this clone was seen a few times. A single base is all that separates this from a far larger clone, so a read error is likely. The same CDR3 is also encoded by other DNA sequences in this sample. The V gene corresponds to TRDV2; no J gene was called; TRDD3 is taken as the D call from the table, unchecked against the DNA. In germline, CDR1 is GEAIGNYY, CDR2 EKD. The CDR3 has 18 amino acids. CDR3 coding DNA: TGTGCCTGTGACTCCCTACTGGGGGGTCCCGGGTACACCGATAAGCTCATCTTT. It codes for CACDSLLGGPGYTDKLIF.